This entry lists 30 T cell receptor beta chains sequenced from one sample in a study of T cells in women clearing cervical HPV infection. Repertoires were generated with immunoSEQ multiplex PCR, while TCRdb's copy carries only in-frame clones and drops some. Here the sample table reports some 50,000 clones. Sequenced: blood buffy coat. Source of these receptors: a woman aged 18-69 years with a cervical HPV16 infection that either progressed to CIN3+ or cleared (not recorded which).

Turning to this clone: With the read ending 3 residues before the CDR3 end, the germline J gene is used to fill in that end. The chain employs TRBV4-1 and TRBJ1-4; no firm D call. The CDR3 covers 15 residues. V lost 0 bases to trimming and J lost 7 bases, with 12 bases between them. CDR1 and CDR2 from the germline V gene are MGHRA and YSYEKL. CDR3 sequence: CASSQETTRSEKLFF. The CDR3 DNA, read in part, is TGCGCCAGCAGCCAAGAGACGACGCGGTCTGAAAAA.

A note on this clone: The sequence runs out 3 residues before the end of the CDR3; the remainder is reconstructed from the germline J gene. V and J are TRBV29-1 and TRBJ2-1, with D unresolved. CDR3 length: 12 amino acids. V was trimmed by 1 base and J by 6 bases, leaving 7 bases between them. Germline V gives CDR1 SQVTM, CDR2 ANQGSEA. CDR3 DNA (partial): TGCAGCGTTGAAGGCAGGTTCAATGAG. This sequence encodes CSVEGRFNE. The whole CDR3 is CSVEGRFNEQFF.

In regard to this clone: The sequence runs out 3 residues before the end of the CDR3; the remainder is reconstructed from the germline J gene. The chain links TRBV28 to TRBJ2-7; TRBD1 agrees at 10 bases. V was clipped by 5 bases and J by 4 bases; unmatched bases: 14. CDR3 length: 17 amino acids. Germline-derived CDR1 and CDR2 are MDHEN and SYDVKM. The DNA read from the CDR3 is TGTGCCAGCAGTCCTAACTCTCCGGGACAGGGGTTTTACGAG. It specifies CASSPNSPGQGFYE. The CDR3 as a whole reads CASSPNSPGQGFYEQYF.

As regards this clone: One end of the junction fails to match germline, which may point to a read error. The read comes to an end 3 residues before the CDR3 does, leaving the germline J gene to fill in the end. The V call is TRBV7-6, the J call TRBJ2-5; TRBD2 agrees at 7 bases. The CDR3 covers 15 residues. The germline CDR1 and CDR2 sequences are SGHVS and FNYEAQ. The CDR3 bases that were read are TGTGCCAGCGGCTTACGGGTGGGGGGGAAGGAGACC. It is translated as CASGLRVGGKET. The whole CDR3 reads CASGLRVGGKETQYF.

Points on this clone: The CDR3 end is not reached by the read, which stops 3 residues before it; the germline J gene fills it in. This chain links TRBV18 with TRBJ1-2; D is unresolved. In germline, CDR1 is KGHSH, CDR2 LQKENI. This CDR3 contains 15 residues. Between the trimmed V and J ends, which lost 6 bases and 4 bases, there was a span of 18 bases. The sequenced CDR3 bases are TGTGCCAGCTCCCTCCGGATGGCCAGGCCCTATGGC. Translating gives CASSLRMARPYG. In full, the CDR3 is CASSLRMARPYGYTF.

Notes on this clone: The read falls 3 residues short of the CDR3 end, and the missing part is taken from the germline J gene. V usage is TRBV11-2 and J usage is TRBJ1-1; D uncertain. CDR1 SGHAT and CDR2 FQNNGV come from the germline V gene. Trimming left V 5 bases short and J 4 bases short, with 14 bases between. This CDR3 has 14 residues. The part of the CDR3 DNA that was read is TGTGCCAGCAGCACAGACGTTGTGGGCACTGAA. Encoded protein: CASSTDVVGTE. The entire CDR3 reads CASSTDVVGTEAFF.

Comment on this clone: The read terminates 3 residues before the CDR3 end, so the remaining end is supplied by the germline J gene. The chain couples TRBV2 to TRBJ1-2; D perhaps matches TRBD1 (6 bases). Germline-derived CDR1 and CDR2 are SNHLY and FYNNEI. This CDR3 is built from 15 residues. Here the CDR3 reads CASTEGHPSYNDYTF. Partial CDR3 DNA: TGTGCCAGCACCGAGGGACACCCCTCCTACAATGAC.

Concerning this clone: The read ends 3 residues before the CDR3 terminus; that terminus is restored from the germline J gene. The chain links TRBV6-1 to TRBJ2-7; 11 positions agree with TRBD1. The CDR3 length is 16 residues. The J segment lost 3 bases and the V segment lost 3 bases, leaving 7 bases of the junction unmatched. Per the germline V gene, CDR1 is MNHNS and CDR2 is SASEGT. The sequenced part of the CDR3 DNA is TGTGCCAGCAGTGATGTGGGACAGGGGGGGTACTACGAG. Protein sequence: CASSDVGQGGYYE. The whole CDR3 sequence reads CASSDVGQGGYYEQYF.

Turning to this clone: The read finishes 3 residues shy of the CDR3 end, and the germline J gene is used to complete it. The genes are TRBV6-2 or TRBV6-3 and TRBJ1-2; D might be TRBD1 (5 bases). There are 15 residues in the CDR3. The germline V gene encodes CDR1 MNHEY and CDR2 SVGEGT. The CDR3 DNA, read in part, is TGTGCCAGCACCCTAGCGGGGGGAGGATACAATGAC. Translated: CASTLAGGGYND. The CDR3, in full, reads CASTLAGGGYNDYTF.

In regard to this clone: The read ends 3 residues shy of where the CDR3 ends; the end is completed using the germline J gene. The V call is TRBV6-1, the J call TRBJ1-1, with D possibly TRBD1 on 5 matching bases. Trimming took off 4 bases at V and 1 base at J, with 13 bases between the two ends. CDR1 and CDR2 (germline): MNHNS, SASEGT. The CDR3 sequence is 15 residues long. The CDR3 sequence is CASSATPQGNTEAFF. The DNA read from the CDR3 is TGTGCCAGCAGTGCCACGCCCCAGGGGAACACTGAA.

Note on this clone: Its ends do not fully match the called genes, so a read error is possible. The read terminates 3 residues before the CDR3 end, so the remaining end is supplied by the germline J gene. The chain links TRBV20-1 to TRBJ2-7, with TRBD1 as a possible D gene (6 bases). The CDR3 is 15 residues long. Germline CDR1 DFQATT, CDR2 SNEGSKA (reference sequence). CDR3 residues: CSARDSGTSTYEQYF. The DNA read from the CDR3 is TGCAGTGCGAGAGACTCCGGGACATCAACCTACGAG.

The part of the CDR3 DNA that was read is TGTGCCAGCAGCCAAGGACAGACCGGAGAC. Translated: CASSQGQTGD. The full-length CDR3 reads as CASSQGQTGDYTF. The rearrangement uses TRBV2 and TRBJ1-2; maybe TRBD1 (6 bases). From the germline J gene comes the end of the CDR3, since the read stops 3 residues before it. CDR1 is SNHLY and CDR2 is FYNNEI in the germline V gene. There are 13 residues in the CDR3.

As to this clone: The read gets to within 3 residues of the CDR3 end, and the germline J gene fills in the rest. The J gene is TRBJ2-7, the V gene TRBV12-3 or TRBV12-4; 7 nucleotides match TRBD2. The length of the CDR3 is 12 residues. J was trimmed by 6 bases and V by 6 bases; bases with no gene match: 5. This chain's CDR3 is CASSLAASEQYF. The sequenced CDR3 bases are TGTGCCAGCAGCCTAGCGGCCTCCGAG.

About this clone itself: Germline and junction disagree at one end, which may indicate a read error. The read ends 3 residues shy of where the CDR3 ends; the end is completed using the germline J gene. This sample also contains other DNA sequences that code for the same CDR3. The chain employs TRBV7-6 and TRBJ1-3; perhaps TRBD1 as D (5 bases). Germline values: CDR1 SGHVS, CDR2 FNYEAQ. There are 16 residues in the CDR3. The sequenced part of the CDR3 DNA is TGTGCCAGCAGCTCTATCGGGGGACCCTCTGGAAACACG. It encodes CASSSIGGPSGNT. The whole CDR3 is CASSSIGGPSGNTIYF.

As regards this clone: The read halts 3 residues ahead of the CDR3 end, with the missing end drawn from the germline J gene. The chain combines TRBV7-9 with TRBJ1-2; 9 nucleotides match TRBD1. CDR3 length: 13 residues. The germline V gene has CDR1 SEHNR and CDR2 FQNEAQ (reference sequence). The covered CDR3 bases are TGTGCCACGAGACAGGGGGGTAACAATGAC. This translates into CATRQGGNND. In full, the CDR3 reads CATRQGGNNDYTF.

Worth noting for this clone: The read ends 3 residues early relative to the CDR3; the germline J gene fills the gap. V gene TRBV11-2 combines with J gene TRBJ1-2, with 9 bases matching TRBD1. The CDR3 extends over 14 amino acids. J was trimmed by 2 bases and V by 4 bases; bases with no gene match: 2. Germline V gives CDR1 SGHAT, CDR2 FQNNGV. The CDR3 loop is CASSSTGGNYGYTF. The CDR3 bases that were read are TGTGCCAGCAGCTCGACAGGGGGGAACTATGGC.

Details on this clone: The CDR3 end is not reached by the read, which stops 3 residues before it; the germline J gene fills it in. The V and J genes are TRBV19 and TRBJ2-3; 7 nucleotides agree with TRBD1. CDR3 length: 15 amino acids. Germline CDR1 and CDR2: LNHDA and SQIVND (reference sequence). The covered CDR3 bases are TGTGCCAGTAGTACCAGACAGGGTTTCAATCAGCCG. Its translation: CASSTRQGFNQP. The whole CDR3 protein is CASSTRQGFNQPQYF.

A note on this clone: The read terminates 3 residues before the CDR3 end, so the remaining end is supplied by the germline J gene. This sequence joins TRBV20-1 and TRBJ1-3, with D unresolved. Germline assignment: CDR1 DFQATT and CDR2 SNEGSKA (reference sequence). V lost 0 bases and J lost 0, with 9 bases in between. The CDR3 extends over 15 amino acids. The CDR3 loop reads CSARDQANSGNTIYF. The CDR3 bases that were read are TGCAGTGCTAGAGATCAGGCTAACTCTGGAAACACC.

Notes on this clone: The CDR3 goes on 3 residues after the read ends, and that part is filled in from the germline J gene. This sequence joins TRBV10-3 and TRBJ2-3; weak D call: TRBD1 (7 bases). There are 18 residues in the CDR3. Trimming pared 0 bases from V and 0 bases from J, leaving 16 bases between. CDR1 ENHRY and CDR2 SYGVKD come from the germline V gene. CDR3 region: CAISESRRGLLSTDTQYF. CDR3 DNA (partial): TGTGCCATCAGTGAGTCGAGGAGGGGGCTCCTTAGCACAGATACG.

The CDR3 bases that were read are TGCGCCAGCAGCCCCCTGGACGGACTTCTCAATGAG. This codes for CASSPLDGLLNE. The CDR3 as a whole reads CASSPLDGLLNEQFF. The V call is TRBV5-1, the J call TRBJ2-1, with D maybe TRBD2 (5 bases). The sequenced fragment ends 3 residues before the CDR3 boundary, so the rest is inferred from the germline J gene. Trimming removed 4 bases from V and 6 bases from J, with 17 bases in between. Germline V lookup: CDR1 SGHRS, CDR2 YFSETQ. The CDR3 spans 15 residues.

Worth noting for this clone: The read falls 3 residues short of the CDR3 end, and the missing part is taken from the germline J gene. The rearrangement uses TRBV29-1 and TRBJ1-1; possible D gene TRBD1, 6 bases. Germline V gives CDR1 SQVTM, CDR2 ANQGSEA. The ends were cut back, 2 bases at V and 3 bases at J, with 10 bases in the middle. The CDR3 sequence is 13 residues long. The CDR3 DNA, read in part, is TGCAGCGTTGAAAGGGGGGGGGACACTGAA. It translates to CSVERGGDTE. The complete CDR3 protein is CSVERGGDTEAFF.

In regard to this clone: The read is 3 residues too short to cover the CDR3 end, so that end is filled in from the germline J gene. The chain employs TRBV7-9 and TRBJ1-5, with D hard to call. The CDR3 contains 14 residues. Trimming stripped 6 bases from V and 3 bases from J, with 12 bases between. Germline V lookup: CDR1 SEHNR, CDR2 FQNEAQ (reference sequence). The CDR3 is CASSSRPNNQPQHF. The sequenced part of the CDR3 DNA is TGTGCCAGCAGTTCCAGGCCCAACAATCAGCCC. Supplemented by reference TRBV7-9 and TRBJ1-5, the full variable domain reads DTGVSQNPRHKITKRGQNVTFRCDPISEHNRLYWYRQTLGQGPEFLTYFQNEAQLEKSRLLSDRFSAERPKGSFSTLEIQRTEQGDSAMYLCASSSRPNNQPQHFGDGTRLSIL.

Comment on this clone: The read ends 3 residues shy of where the CDR3 ends; the end is completed using the germline J gene. This rearrangement joins TRBV2 to TRBJ1-6; 11 bases are shared with TRBD1. Per germline, CDR1 SNHLY and CDR2 FYNNEI. The CDR3 contains 14 residues. Trimming took 7 bases from V and 10 from J; bases not matched to a gene: 6. The CDR3 bases that were read are TGTGCCAGCACCGGGACAGGGGGTCAGTCACCC. It specifies CASTGTGGQSP. The whole CDR3 reads CASTGTGGQSPLHF.

CDR3: CASSLAGEGNEKLFF. Partial CDR3 DNA: TGCGCCAGCAGCTTGGCCGGGGAGGGTAATGAAAAA. This chain links TRBV5-1 with TRBJ1-4, with D hard to call. The sequenced fragment ends 3 residues before the CDR3 boundary, so the rest is inferred from the germline J gene. Germline V gene sequence: CDR1 SGHRS, CDR2 YFSETQ. This CDR3 comprises 15 residues. V gave up 0 bases and J gave up 4 bases, with 10 bases separating them.

To note about this clone: The CDR3 end is not reached by the read, which stops 3 residues before it; the germline J gene fills it in. The V call is TRBV11-3, the J call TRBJ2-1; the D gene is possibly TRBD2 (6 bases). Germline V gene lookup returns CDR1 SGHNT and CDR2 YENEEA. CDR3 length equals 14 residues. V was clipped by 3 bases and J by 9 bases, with 15 bases between them. CDR3 in amino acids: CASSFSGVDSEQFF. The CDR3 DNA, read in part, is TGTGCCAGCAGCTTTTCGGGGGTGGATAGTGAG.

In regard to this clone: The CDR3 end lies 3 residues beyond the end of the read and is filled in from the germline J gene. The chain combines TRBV12-3 or TRBV12-4 with TRBJ1-2; 9 positions match TRBD1. CDR3 length: 14 residues. After removal of 4 bases from V and 7 bases from J, the junction contained 7 bases not matched to a gene. Incomplete CDR3 DNA: TGTGCCAGCAGTTCCGGGACAGGGTCCCTTGGC. Amino acid sequence: CASSSGTGSLG. The CDR3 as a whole reads CASSSGTGSLGYTF.

Regarding this clone: Read sequence stops 3 residues before the CDR3 end, and the germline J gene provides the missing end. This chain connects TRBV6-4 to TRBJ2-3; 8 bases align to TRBD2. The CDR3 length is 14 residues. Trimming removed 5 bases from V and 3 bases from J; junction bases left unmatched: 4. Looked up from germline, CDR1 is MRHNA and CDR2 is SNTAGT. CDR3 bases read: TGTGCCAGCAGTCCCAGCGGGGGTACAGATACG. Protein product: CASSPSGGTDT. The full-length CDR3 reads as CASSPSGGTDTQYF.

Concerning this clone itself: Coverage ceases 3 residues before the CDR3 finishes, and the germline J gene fills in the end. The gene calls are TRBV20-1 and TRBJ1-1; D uncertain. The CDR3 is 13 amino acids. Germline V gene lookup returns CDR1 DFQATT and CDR2 SNEGSKA (reference sequence). V was shortened by 2 bases and J by 1 base, with 8 bases between the two germline ends. CDR3 DNA (partial): TGCAGTGCTAGATCCCGACAGAACACTGAA. Translating gives CSARSRQNTE. The entire CDR3 sequence reads CSARSRQNTEAFF.

Details on this clone: The read halts 3 residues ahead of the CDR3 end, with the missing end drawn from the germline J gene. The V gene is TRBV4-2, the J gene TRBJ1-2; 7 bases map to TRBD1. The germline V gene has CDR1 LGHNA and CDR2 YNFKEQ. This CDR3 spans 15 amino acids. The J segment lost 5 bases and the V segment lost 0 bases, leaving 6 bases of the junction unmatched. CDR3 amino acids: CASSQDLGQSYGYTF. The sequenced part of the CDR3 DNA is TGTGCCAGCAGCCAAGATCTGGGACAGTCGTATGGC.

With respect to this clone: The sequenced fragment ends 3 residues before the CDR3 boundary, so the rest is inferred from the germline J gene. The rearrangement links TRBV19 to TRBJ2-7, with TRBD1 as a possible D gene (6 bases). This CDR3 region has 14 residues. With 5 bases removed from V and 5 bases from J, the gap between germline ends came to 16 bases. Germline lookup yields CDR1 LNHDA and CDR2 SQIVND (reference sequence). The CDR3 bases that were read are TGTGCCAGTAGTGGTGGACAGTTTATCCACGAG. Translated: CASSGGQFIHE. The full-length CDR3 reads as CASSGGQFIHEQYF.